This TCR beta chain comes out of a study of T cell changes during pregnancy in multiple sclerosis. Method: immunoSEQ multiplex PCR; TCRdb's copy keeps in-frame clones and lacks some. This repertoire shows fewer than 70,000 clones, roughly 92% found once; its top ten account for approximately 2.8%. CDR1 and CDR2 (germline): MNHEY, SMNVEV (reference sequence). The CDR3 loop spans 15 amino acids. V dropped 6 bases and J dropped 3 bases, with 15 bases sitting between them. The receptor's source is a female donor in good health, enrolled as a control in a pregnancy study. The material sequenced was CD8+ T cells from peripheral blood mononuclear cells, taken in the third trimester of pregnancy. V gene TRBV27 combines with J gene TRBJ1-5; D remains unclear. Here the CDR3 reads CASSFSRSTNQPQHF. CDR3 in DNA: TGTGCCAGCAGCTTCTCTCGGTCTACCAATCAGCCCCAGCATTTT.